One and the same sample provided the 29 T cell receptor beta chains below, sequenced in a study of blood T cell repertoires in COVID-19. Assay used: immunoSEQ multiplex PCR; TCRdb lists only in-frame clones, some missing. The profile shows about 260,000 clones, 85% to 90% of them singletons. Sequences were obtained from peripheral blood. These receptors were collected from a man between 18 and 29 years old with active or convalescent COVID-19.

The chain carries TRBV5-4 and TRBJ2-1, with unresolved D. The CDR3 sequence is 14 residues long. V lost 1 base and J 9 bases, leaving 14 bases between the germline ends. In germline, CDR1 is SGHNT, CDR2 YYREEE (reference sequence). Here the CDR3 reads CASSLPPGLGEQFF. The CDR3 DNA reads TGTGCCAGCAGCTTGCCCCCGGGTCTGGGTGAGCAGTTCTTC. Using reference TRBV5-4 and TRBJ2-1 for the parts outside the CDR3, the full variable domain is ETGVTQSPTHLIKTRGQQVTLRCSSQSGHNTVSWYQQALGQGPQFIFQYYREEENGRGNFPPRFSGLQFPNYSSELNVNALELDDSALYLCASSLPPGLGEQFFGPGTRLTVL.

This chain links TRBV9 with TRBJ2-7; no definite D call. The V gene lost 1 base and the J gene lost 1 base, with 9 bases spanning the gap. The CDR3 contains 14 residues. Germline loops: CDR1 SGDLS, CDR2 YYNGEE. CDR3 amino acids: CASSVSSASYEQYF. In DNA form, the CDR3 reads TGTGCCAGCAGCGTAAGTTCCGCGTCCTACGAGCAGTACTTC.

The gene calls are TRBV24-1 and TRBJ2-3; 11 nucleotides align to TRBD2. Germline V gene lookup returns CDR1 KGHDR and CDR2 SFDVKD. The CDR3 has 20 residues. V lost 0 bases and J lost 4; bases outside the gene matches: 14. CDR3 residues: CATSDLLTSGSGGWPDTQYF. CDR3 sequence (DNA): TGTGCCACCAGTGATTTGCTTACTAGCGGGAGTGGGGGATGGCCAGATACGCAGTATTTT.

This chain uses TRBV2 with TRBJ1-4; D ambiguous. Between the trimmed V and J ends, which lost 3 bases and 6 bases, there was a span of 11 bases. The CDR3 loop spans 14 amino acids. Germline V gene data show CDR1 as SNHLY and CDR2 as FYNNEI. The CDR3 loop is CASSDWVGDEKLFF. As DNA, the CDR3 is TGTGCCAGCAGTGATTGGGTGGGAGATGAAAAACTGTTTTTT.

The chain recombines TRBV2 with TRBJ1-3, with D tentatively TRBD1 (6 bases). There are 16 residues in the CDR3. V was trimmed by 5 bases and J by 1 base, leaving 15 bases between them. CDR1 SNHLY and CDR2 FYNNEI come from the germline V gene. This chain's CDR3 is CASSPQGIRSGNTIYF. The CDR3 DNA reads as TGTGCCAGCAGTCCACAGGGTATTCGGTCTGGAAACACCATATATTTT.

The chain has TRBV9 and TRBJ2-2; 7 positions agree with TRBD1. Germline values: CDR1 SGDLS, CDR2 YYNGEE. J lost 1 base, V lost 4 bases, and 10 bases had no gene match. CDR3 length: 17 residues. DNA for the CDR3: TGTGCCAGCAGCCCACGACAGGGACAGATGAACACCGGGGAGCTGTTTTTT. It yields the protein CASSPRQGQMNTGELFF.

The chain employs TRBV19 and TRBJ2-1, with 9 bases that match TRBD2. The CDR3 runs to 16 residues. The J segment lost 6 bases and the V segment lost 3 bases, leaving 9 bases of the junction unmatched. The germline V gene has CDR1 LNHDA and CDR2 SQIVND (reference sequence). The CDR3 region is CASSILAGWRPNEQFF. In nucleotides, the CDR3 is TGTGCCAGTAGTATTCTAGCGGGGTGGAGGCCCAATGAGCAGTTCTTC.

J is TRBJ2-3 and V is TRBV30, with D possibly being TRBD1 (6 bases). The CDR3 covers 12 residues. CDR1 and CDR2 (germline): GTSNPN, SVGIG (reference sequence). V lost 5 bases to trimming and J lost 0 bases, with 6 bases between them. The CDR3 DNA reads as TGTGCCTGGGGACAGAGCACAGATACGCAGTATTTT. Translating it yields CAWGQSTDTQYF.

The chain recombines TRBV30 with TRBJ2-1; no clear D gene. The CDR3 covers 13 residues. Germline V lookup: CDR1 GTSNPN, CDR2 SVGIG (reference sequence). The V end was cut by 0 bases, the J end by 8 bases, with 11 bases between. The CDR3 region is CAWSVRGADEQFF. CDR3 in DNA: TGTGCCTGGAGTGTACGAGGAGCCGATGAGCAGTTCTTC.

This chain joins TRBV7-2 and TRBJ2-7; D possibly corresponds to TRBD1 (6 bases). This CDR3 has 13 amino acids. CDR1 is SGHTA and CDR2 is FQGNSA in the germline V gene. The V gene lost 4 bases and the J gene lost 2 bases, with 9 bases spanning the gap. This CDR3 reads CASSWGRTYEQYF. Written as DNA, the CDR3 is TGTGCCAGCAGCTGGGGGCGAACCTACGAGCAGTACTTC.

The V and J genes are TRBV5-1 and TRBJ1-5; no definite D call. Germline V gene data show CDR1 as SGHRS and CDR2 as YFSETQ. The ends were cut back, 0 bases at V and 6 bases at J, with 13 bases in the middle. CDR3 length equals 15 residues. The CDR3 protein is CASSLGERGSQPQHF. Written as DNA, the CDR3 is TGCGCCAGCAGCTTGGGGGAGCGTGGATCTCAGCCCCAGCATTTT.

This sequence joins TRBV10-3 and TRBJ2-7; D might be TRBD2 (6 bases). Trimming removed 6 bases from V and 2 bases from J, with 14 bases in between. CDR1 ENHRY and CDR2 SYGVKD come from the germline V gene. This CDR3 has 14 amino acids. Written as DNA, the CDR3 is TGTGCCATCAGCCCGGGACTCGCCACCTACGAGCAGTACTTC. Residues: CAISPGLATYEQYF.

The chain couples TRBV6-6 to TRBJ1-2; TRBD1 aligns across 8 bases. Germline-derived CDR1 and CDR2 are MNHNY and SVGAGI (reference sequence). With V trimmed by 5 bases and J by 6 bases, 8 bases remained unmatched. The CDR3 spans 14 residues. CDR3 nucleotide sequence: TGTGCCAGCAGTCCCAGGGGGCATAATGATGGCTACACCTTC. Its protein product is CASSPRGHNDGYTF.

This clone was counted a single time. The CDR3 sequence is CASSYTTQGDAYSEQYF. The CDR3 DNA reads as TGTGCCAGCAGTTACACCACTCAGGGCGACGCTTACTCCGAGCAGTACTTC. The chain combines TRBV6-2 or TRBV6-3 with TRBJ2-7; D is perhaps TRBD1 (5 bases). V lost 2 bases and J lost 6, with 23 bases in between. This CDR3 is built from 17 residues. Germline CDR1 is MNHEY and CDR2 is SVGEGT.

The rearrangement uses TRBV24-1 and TRBJ2-2, with a weak D call TRBD1 (8 bases). The germline gives CDR1 KGHDR, CDR2 SFDVKD. The CDR3 length is 14 residues. Trimming shortened V by 10 bases and J by 5 bases, and 16 bases separated the two germline ends. The CDR3 is CATSTGGGTGELFF. The CDR3 bases are TGTGCCACATCTACAGGGGGGGGAACCGGGGAGCTGTTTTTT.

There are many counts of this clone. The CDR3 sequence: CASSLEFEQGGDGYTF. CDR3 nucleotide sequence: TGTGCCAGCAGCTTGGAGTTCGAACAGGGGGGCGATGGCTACACCTTC. This chain joins TRBV5-5 and TRBJ1-2; 8 nucleotides agree with TRBD1. The V gene end was trimmed by 0 bases and the J gene end by 6 bases; junction bases not matched to a gene: 10. This CDR3 is built from 16 residues. CDR1 is SGHKS and CDR2 is YYEKEE in the germline V gene (reference sequence).

The table lists this clone with a count of one. This sequence joins TRBV10-3 and TRBJ2-7; possibly TRBD1 for D (6 bases). The length of the CDR3 is 12 residues. V lost 10 bases and J 5 bases, leaving 15 bases between the germline ends. The germline V gene encodes CDR1 ENHRY and CDR2 SYGVKD. CDR3 amino acids: CATGQLIDEQYF. CDR3 bases: TGTGCCACCGGACAGTTAATCGACGAGCAGTACTTC.

A single count supports this clone. This rearrangement joins TRBV5-5 to TRBJ2-2; D call uncertain. The CDR3 loop spans 14 amino acids. Trimming cost V 6 bases and J 4 bases, with 13 bases left between them. Germline CDR1 reads SGHKS; CDR2 reads YYEKEE (reference sequence). CDR3 residues: CASTLTPTTGELFF. The CDR3 DNA follows: TGTGCCAGCACCCTTACCCCTACCACCGGGGAGCTGTTTTTT. Using reference TRBV5-5 and TRBJ2-2 for the parts outside the CDR3, the full variable domain is DAGVTQSPTHLIKTRGQQVTLRCSPISGHKSVSWYQQVLGQGPQFIFQYYEKEERGRGNFPDRFSARQFPNYSSELNVNALLLGDSALYLCASTLTPTTGELFFGEGSRLTVL.

The chain is built from TRBV7-3 and TRBJ2-1; 8 nucleotides align to TRBD2. J lost 0 bases, V lost 5 bases, and 3 bases had no gene match. Germline-derived CDR1 and CDR2 are SGHTA and FQGTGA. CDR3 length equals 15 residues. The CDR3 region has the DNA TGTGCCAGCAGCCCCGGGGGGGCCTCCTACAATGAGCAGTTCTTC. The encoded protein is CASSPGGASYNEQFF.

This clone was detected once. Sequence at one end of the junction differs from germline and may be a read error. The V and J genes are TRBV18 and TRBJ2-7, with TRBD1 identical over 7 bases. The CDR3 sequence is 15 residues long. Germline V CDR1 and CDR2: KGHSH, LQKENI. CDR3 nucleotides: TGTGCCAGCTCATCACCCCCGACAGGGACGGGGGAGCAGTACTTC. It translates to CASSSPPTGTGEQYF. Drawing the rest from reference TRBV18 and TRBJ2-7, the complete variable domain is NAGVMQNPRHLVRRRGQEARLRCSPMKGHSHVYWYRQLPEEGLKFMVYLQKENIIDESGMPKERFSAEFPKEGPSILRIQQVVRGDSAAYFCASSSPPTGTGEQYFGPGTRLTVT.

The chain has TRBV6-5 and TRBJ2-5; 9 bases are shared with TRBD2. CDR3 length: 13 amino acids. In germline, CDR1 is MNHEY, CDR2 SVGAGI. The J segment lost 1 base and the V segment lost 7 bases, leaving 1 base of the junction unmatched. CDR3 in DNA: TGTGCCAGCACAGCGGGGGGCCAAGAGACCCAGTACTTC. Translated, it gives CASTAGGQETQYF.

V usage is TRBV5-4 and J usage is TRBJ2-1, with 8 positions matching TRBD2. This CDR3 comprises 12 residues. Germline V gene lookup returns CDR1 SGHNT and CDR2 YYREEE (reference sequence). J gave up 10 bases and V 4 bases, and 4 bases lay outside the gene matches. Here the CDR3 DNA reads TGTGCCAGCAGCCTTTTAGCGGGGGAGCAGTTCTTC. It yields the protein CASSLLAGEQFF.

This chain uses TRBV3-1 (or the pseudogene TRBV3-2) with TRBJ1-1; 8 bases line up with TRBD1. The CDR3 covers 15 residues. V dropped 1 base and J dropped 6; count of bases not matched to a gene: 7. Germline values: CDR1 LGHDT, CDR2 YNNKEL (reference sequence). CDR3 in amino acids: CASSQGTGTFSEAFF. The CDR3 DNA is TGTGCCAGCAGCCAAGGGACAGGGACATTCTCTGAAGCTTTCTTT.

The J gene is TRBJ2-7, the V gene TRBV2, with 8 bases fitting TRBD1. The CDR3 runs 15 residues. V shed 2 bases and J 7 bases; nucleotides not matched to a gene: 10. Germline CDR1 SNHLY, CDR2 FYNNEI. CDR3 residues: CASSETNRGILEQYF. The CDR3 DNA reads as TGTGCCAGCAGTGAAACGAACAGGGGGATTTTGGAGCAGTACTTC.

The J gene is TRBJ1-2, the V gene TRBV7-2, with no clear D. The germline gives CDR1 SGHTA, CDR2 FQGNSA. The CDR3 totals 14 residues. Trimming removed 1 base at V and 0 bases at J, with 6 bases between. The CDR3 coding sequence is TGTGCCAGCAGCTTAGGAACAGCTAACTATGGCTACACCTTC. Amino acid sequence: CASSLGTANYGYTF.

The chain is built from TRBV7-9 and TRBJ2-3; D is ambiguous. The CDR3 has 12 amino acids. Germline assignment: CDR1 SEHNR and CDR2 FQNEAQ (reference sequence). V was clipped by 2 bases and J by 5 bases, with 5 bases between them. CDR3 amino acids: CASSLSGDTQYF. The CDR3 DNA is TGTGCCAGCAGCTTATCAGGAGATACGCAGTATTTT.

This chain connects TRBV10-3 to TRBJ1-2; 9 positions agree with TRBD1. Per germline, CDR1 ENHRY and CDR2 SYGVKD. The V gene end was trimmed by 4 bases and the J gene end by 4 bases; junction bases not matched to a gene: 10. This CDR3 region has 16 residues. The chain's CDR3 is CAISVSSGQGSYGYTF. In DNA, the CDR3 is TGTGCCATCAGTGTCTCTTCGGGACAGGGCTCCTATGGCTACACCTTC.

The gene calls are TRBV7-9 and TRBJ2-7, with 11 bases matching TRBD2. The CDR3 extends over 18 amino acids. The V gene's germline CDR1 is SEHNR and CDR2 FQNEAQ (reference sequence). V trimming: 4 bases; J trimming: 3 bases; junction bases outside the gene matches: 14. The DNA for the CDR3 is TGTGCCAGCAGCTCAGGAGGCGGACTAGCGGGTCCACACTACGAGCAGTACTTC. It encodes CASSSGGGLAGPHYEQYF.

The chain carries TRBV11-3 and TRBJ2-5, with D perhaps matching TRBD1 (6 bases). The V end lost 3 bases, the J end lost 2 bases, and 10 bases lay between the germline ends. The germline CDR1 and CDR2 sequences are SGHNT and YENEEA. This CDR3 has 14 residues. The CDR3 here is CASSFEGVQETQYF. CDR3 DNA sequence: TGTGCCAGCAGCTTTGAGGGGGTTCAAGAGACCCAGTACTTC.